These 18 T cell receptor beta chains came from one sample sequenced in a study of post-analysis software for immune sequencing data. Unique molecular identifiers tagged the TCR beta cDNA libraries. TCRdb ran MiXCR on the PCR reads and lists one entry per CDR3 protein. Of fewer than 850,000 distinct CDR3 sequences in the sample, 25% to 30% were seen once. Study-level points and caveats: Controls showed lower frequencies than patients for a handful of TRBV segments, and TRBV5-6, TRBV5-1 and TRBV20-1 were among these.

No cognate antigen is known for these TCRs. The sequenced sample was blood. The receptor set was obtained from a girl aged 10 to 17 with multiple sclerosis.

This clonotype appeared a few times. CDR3 sequence: CASSQGIEDEQYF. CDR3 in DNA: TGTGCCAGCAGCCAGGGGATAGAGGACGAGCAGTACTTC. The chain recombines TRBV12-3 or TRBV12-4 with TRBJ2-7; possible D gene TRBD1, 6 bases. The V and J ends lost 6 bases and 5 bases respectively, with 14 bases between them. The CDR3 length is 13 residues.

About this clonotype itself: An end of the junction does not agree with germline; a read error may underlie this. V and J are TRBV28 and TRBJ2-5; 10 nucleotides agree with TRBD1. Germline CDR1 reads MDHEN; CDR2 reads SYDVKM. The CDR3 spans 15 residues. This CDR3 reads CASSLQTGGGEAQYF. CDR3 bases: TGTGCCAGCAGTTTACAGACAGGGGGCGGAGAGGCCCAGTACTTC.

CDR3 region: CASSLTATGVETQYF. CDR3 DNA: TGTGCCAGCAGTTTAACAGCGACGGGGGTGGAGACCCAGTACTTC. The rearrangement uses TRBV27 and TRBJ2-5; perhaps TRBD2 as D (6 bases). Germline V gives CDR1 MNHEY, CDR2 SMNVEV (reference sequence). The CDR3 length is 15 residues. Deletions cut 2 bases from V and 5 bases from J, with 15 bases between.

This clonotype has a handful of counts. The CDR3 here is CASSLQTGTGGNQPQHF. The CDR3 bases are TGTGCCAGCAGTTTACAGACCGGGACAGGGGGCAATCAGCCCCAGCATTTT. The chain uses TRBV6-6 and TRBJ1-5, with 10 bases that match TRBD1. The CDR3 runs to 17 residues. CDR1 is MNHNY and CDR2 is SVGAGI in the germline V gene (reference sequence). V lost 4 bases to trimming and J lost 2 bases; unmatched junction nucleotides: 8.

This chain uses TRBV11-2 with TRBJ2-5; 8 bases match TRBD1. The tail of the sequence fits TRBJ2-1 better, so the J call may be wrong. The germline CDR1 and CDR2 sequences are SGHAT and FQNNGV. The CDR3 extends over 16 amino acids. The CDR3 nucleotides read TGTGCCAGCAGCTTAGATGGCAGGGGGCTCCAAGAGACCCAGTTCTTC. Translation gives CASSLDGRGLQETQFF.

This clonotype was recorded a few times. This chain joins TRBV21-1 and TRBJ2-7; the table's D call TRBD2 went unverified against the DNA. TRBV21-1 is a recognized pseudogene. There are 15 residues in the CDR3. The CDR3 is CASSKVGTSGYEQYF. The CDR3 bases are TGTGCCAGCAGCAAAGTAGGGACTAGCGGCTACGAGCAGTACTTC.

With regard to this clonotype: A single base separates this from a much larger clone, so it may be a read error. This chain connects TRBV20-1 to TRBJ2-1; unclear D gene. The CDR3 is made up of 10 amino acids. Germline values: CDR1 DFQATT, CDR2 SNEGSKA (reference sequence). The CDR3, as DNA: TGCAATGCTATTTACAATGAGCAGTTCTTC. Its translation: CNAIYNEQFF.

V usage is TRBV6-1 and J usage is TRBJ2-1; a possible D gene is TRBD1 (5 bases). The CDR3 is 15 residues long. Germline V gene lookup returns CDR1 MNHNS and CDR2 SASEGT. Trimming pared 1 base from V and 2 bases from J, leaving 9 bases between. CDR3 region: CASSEEGIPYNEQFF. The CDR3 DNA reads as TGTGCCAGCAGTGAAGAGGGGATCCCCTACAATGAGCAGTTCTTC.

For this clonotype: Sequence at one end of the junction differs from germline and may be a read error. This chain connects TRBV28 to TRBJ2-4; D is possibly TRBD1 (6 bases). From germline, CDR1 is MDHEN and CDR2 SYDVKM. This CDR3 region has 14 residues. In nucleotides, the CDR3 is TGTGCCAGCACCTTGAGGGGGTTCCGAAACATCCAGTACTTC. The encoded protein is CASTLRGFRNIQYF.

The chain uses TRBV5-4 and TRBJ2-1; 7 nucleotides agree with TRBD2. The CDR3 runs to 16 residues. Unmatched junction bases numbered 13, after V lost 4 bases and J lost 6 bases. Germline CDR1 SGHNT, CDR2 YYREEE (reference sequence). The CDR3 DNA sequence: TGTGCCAGCAGCAGAACCCTAGCGGCGGAGGGCAATGAGCAGTTCTTC. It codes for CASSRTLAAEGNEQFF.

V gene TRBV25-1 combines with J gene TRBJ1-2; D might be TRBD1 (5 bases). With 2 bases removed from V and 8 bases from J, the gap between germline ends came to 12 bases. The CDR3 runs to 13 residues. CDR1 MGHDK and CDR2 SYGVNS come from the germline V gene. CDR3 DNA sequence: TGTGCCAGCAGTGAACAGGGATTAGCCGGCTACACCTTC. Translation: CASSEQGLAGYTF.

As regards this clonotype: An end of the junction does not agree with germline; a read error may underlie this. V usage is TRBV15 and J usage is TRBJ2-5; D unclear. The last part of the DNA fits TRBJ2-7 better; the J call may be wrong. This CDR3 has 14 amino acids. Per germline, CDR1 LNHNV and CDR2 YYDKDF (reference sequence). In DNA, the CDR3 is TGTGCCACCAGCGGAGAAGGGCAGTCCTACGAGCAGTACTTC. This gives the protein CATSGEGQSYEQYF.

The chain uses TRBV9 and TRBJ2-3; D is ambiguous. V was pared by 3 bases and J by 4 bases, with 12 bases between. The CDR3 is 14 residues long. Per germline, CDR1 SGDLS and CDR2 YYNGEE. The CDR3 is CASSAGQMSDTQYF. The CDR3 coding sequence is TGTGCCAGCAGCGCCGGTCAAATGTCAGATACGCAGTATTTT. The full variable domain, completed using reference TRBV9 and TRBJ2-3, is DSGVTQTPKHLITATGQRVTLRCSPRSGDLSVYWYQQSLDQGLQFLIQYYNGEERAKGNILERFSAQQFPDLHSELNLSSLELGDSALYFCASSAGQMSDTQYFGPGTRLTVL.

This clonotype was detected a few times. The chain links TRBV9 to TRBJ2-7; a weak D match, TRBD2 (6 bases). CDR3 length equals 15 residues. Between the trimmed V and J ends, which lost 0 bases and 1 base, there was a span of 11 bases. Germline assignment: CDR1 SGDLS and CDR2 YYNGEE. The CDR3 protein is CASSVGDGSSYEQYF. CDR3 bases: TGTGCCAGCAGCGTAGGGGACGGGAGTTCCTACGAGCAGTACTTC. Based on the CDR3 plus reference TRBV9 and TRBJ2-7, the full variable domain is DSGVTQTPKHLITATGQRVTLRCSPRSGDLSVYWYQQSLDQGLQFLIQYYNGEERAKGNILERFSAQQFPDLHSELNLSSLELGDSALYFCASSVGDGSSYEQYFGPGTRLTVT.

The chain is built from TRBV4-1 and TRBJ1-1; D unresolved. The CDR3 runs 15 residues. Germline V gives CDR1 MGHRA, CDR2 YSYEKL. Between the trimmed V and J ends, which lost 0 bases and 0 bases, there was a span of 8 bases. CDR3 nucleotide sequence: TGCGCCAGCAGCCAAGATTGGGCGTTGAACACTGAAGCTTTCTTT. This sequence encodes CASSQDWALNTEAFF.

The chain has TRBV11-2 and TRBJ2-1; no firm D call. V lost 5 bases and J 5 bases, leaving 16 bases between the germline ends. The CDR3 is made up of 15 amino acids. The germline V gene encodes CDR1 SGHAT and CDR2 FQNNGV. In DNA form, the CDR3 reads TGTGCCAGCAGCCAAACGAACCTCCTAAACAATGAGCAGTTCTTC. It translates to CASSQTNLLNNEQFF. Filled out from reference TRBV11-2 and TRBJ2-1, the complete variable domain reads EAGVAQSPRYKIIEKRQSVAFWCNPISGHATLYWYQQILGQGPKLLIQFQNNGVVDDSQLPKDRFSAERLKGVDSTLKIQPAKLEDSAVYLCASSQTNLLNNEQFFGPGTRLTVL.

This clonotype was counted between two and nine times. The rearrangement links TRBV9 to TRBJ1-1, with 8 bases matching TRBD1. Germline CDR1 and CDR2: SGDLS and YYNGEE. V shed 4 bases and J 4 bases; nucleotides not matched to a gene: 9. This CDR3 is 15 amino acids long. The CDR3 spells CASSPRTGLSTEAFF. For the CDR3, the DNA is TGTGCCAGCAGCCCGAGGACAGGGCTGAGCACTGAAGCTTTCTTT.

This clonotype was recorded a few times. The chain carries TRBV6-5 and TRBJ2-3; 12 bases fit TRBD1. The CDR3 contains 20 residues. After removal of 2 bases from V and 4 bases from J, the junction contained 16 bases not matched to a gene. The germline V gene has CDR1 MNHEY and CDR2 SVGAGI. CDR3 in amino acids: CASSYPTGTGGLGRSDTQYF. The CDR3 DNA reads TGTGCCAGCAGTTACCCGACTGGGACAGGGGGCTTAGGTCGGTCAGATACGCAGTATTTT.